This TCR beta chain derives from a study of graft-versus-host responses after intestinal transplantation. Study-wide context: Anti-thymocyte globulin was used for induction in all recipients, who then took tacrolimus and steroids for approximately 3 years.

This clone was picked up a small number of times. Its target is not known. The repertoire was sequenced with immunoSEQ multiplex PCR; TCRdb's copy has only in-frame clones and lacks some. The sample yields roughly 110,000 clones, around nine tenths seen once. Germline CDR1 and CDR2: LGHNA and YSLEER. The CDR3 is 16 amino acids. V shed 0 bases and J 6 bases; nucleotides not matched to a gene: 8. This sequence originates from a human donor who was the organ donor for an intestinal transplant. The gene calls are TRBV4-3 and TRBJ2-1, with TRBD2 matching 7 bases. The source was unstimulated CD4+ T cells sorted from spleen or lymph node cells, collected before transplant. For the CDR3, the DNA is TGCGCCAGCAGCCAAGATCATCGAGCGGGGCTCAATGAGCAGTTCTTC. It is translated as CASSQDHRAGLNEQFF.